This T cell receptor (beta chain) derives from a study of shared clonotypes between healthy human individuals. CD8 cells regarded as naive lacked CD45RO, were positively chosen for CCR7, and omitted terminally differentiated effector memory CD45RA+ cells. As regards this clone: Antigen unknown.

Germline CDR1 reads SGDLS; CDR2 reads YYNGEE. V shed 3 bases and J shed 0 bases, with 20 bases lying between them. The CDR3 loop spans 18 amino acids. For sorted subsets, approximately 180 ng DNA per replicate equaled around 30,000 T cell genomes. Methods used by the authors: Filtering differed since immunoSEQ provided only junctions, with no quality scores. Generated by immunoSEQ multiplex PCR, the TCRdb table keeps only in-frame clones and is missing some. That table supplies the V and J calls and clone size; D and trimming were determined from the DNA. This sample has over 800,000 clones, with more than 85% found just once. Study outcomes and limitations: When compared with the clonotypes that were shared by all four sorted-subset donors, the non-shared clonotypes turned out to have lower generation probabilities.

The sequence was obtained from a man aged 25 to 40 in good health. The material sequenced was naive CD8+ T cells sorted from blood. This chain joins TRBV9 and TRBJ2-3, with a weak D call TRBD2 (6 bases). CDR3 in DNA: TGTGCCAGCAGCGGCACCCGGGCGGGGTGGACTAGCACAGATACGCAGTATTTT. Translation gives CASSGTRAGWTSTDTQYF.